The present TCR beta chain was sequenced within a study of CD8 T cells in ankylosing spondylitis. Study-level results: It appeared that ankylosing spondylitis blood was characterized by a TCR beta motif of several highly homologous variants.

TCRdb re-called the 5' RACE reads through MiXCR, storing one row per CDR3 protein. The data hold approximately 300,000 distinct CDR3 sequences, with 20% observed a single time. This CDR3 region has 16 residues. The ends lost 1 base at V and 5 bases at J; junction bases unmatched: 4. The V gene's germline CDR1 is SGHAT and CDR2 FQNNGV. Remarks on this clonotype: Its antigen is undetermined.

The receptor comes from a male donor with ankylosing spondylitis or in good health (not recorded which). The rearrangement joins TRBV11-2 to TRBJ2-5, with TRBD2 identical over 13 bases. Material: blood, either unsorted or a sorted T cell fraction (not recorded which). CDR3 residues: CASSLGLAGGYETQYF. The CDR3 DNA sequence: TGTGCCAGCAGCTTAGGACTAGCGGGAGGCTACGAGACCCAGTACTTC.